This T cell receptor beta chain was found in a study of vaccination effects on CD4 cells after COVID-19. The overall study: Two convalescent patients were sampled 16 days and one week before vaccination.

Antigen-specific CD4+ T cell clonotypes were called by their expansion after viral peptide-pool culture in ViraFEST. Having been cultured for ten to eleven days, the cells underwent CD4+ T cell isolation. Documented for the person is a PCR-confirmed SARS-CoV-2 infection occurring between March and December 2020. A density of about 2.2 million PBMC per well was used; these cells were cultured with 10 IU/ml IL-2 and roughly 10 ug/ml peptides. Turning to this clone: Antigen unknown.

The repertoire was sequenced with immunoSEQ multiplex PCR; TCRdb's copy has only in-frame clones and lacks some. The data contain 30,000 to 35,000 clones, 55% to 75% of them singletons. Trimming left V 1 base short and J 9 bases short, with 16 bases between. In germline, CDR1 is KGHSH, CDR2 LQKENI. CDR3 length equals 14 residues. The receptor was isolated from a human donor who had a prior SARS-CoV-2 infection. The sequences come from CD4+ T cells from PBMCs cultured with a peptide pool, collected before COVID-19 vaccination. The chain links TRBV18 to TRBJ2-7; D unresolved. The DNA of the CDR3 is TGTGCCAGCTCACCACTTGAGACCCGCCGCGGGCAGTACTTC. It translates to CASSPLETRRGQYF.